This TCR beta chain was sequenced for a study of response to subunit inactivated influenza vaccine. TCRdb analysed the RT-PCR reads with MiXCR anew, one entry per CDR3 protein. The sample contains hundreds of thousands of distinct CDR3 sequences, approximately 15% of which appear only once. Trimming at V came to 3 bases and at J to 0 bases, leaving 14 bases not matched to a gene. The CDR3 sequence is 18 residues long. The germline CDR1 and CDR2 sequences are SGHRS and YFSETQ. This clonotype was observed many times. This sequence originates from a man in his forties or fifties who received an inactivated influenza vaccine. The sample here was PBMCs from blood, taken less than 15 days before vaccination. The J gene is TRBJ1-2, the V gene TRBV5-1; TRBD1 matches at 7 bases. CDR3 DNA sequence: TGCGCCAGCAGCTCTTTCTCTGACAGGGAGAAAGCTAACTATGGCTACACCTTC. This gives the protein CASSSFSDREKANYGYTF.